This passage covers 27 T cell receptor beta chains from one sample sequenced in a study of CD8 T cells in Susac syndrome (dated by TCRdb to the late 2010s). Library preparation employed the immunoSEQ multiplex PCR assay. RNA was extracted using the RNeasy kit, and about 0.45 to 1 ug of the RNA was reverse transcribed with random hexamers. TCRdb applied fastp at Q25 and MiXCR to the public reads, then kept only in-frame beta chains. Rows are unified per CDR3 protein, each entry keeping the most common DNA and genes. Present in this sample are about 140,000 distinct CDR3 sequences, 90% to 97% of which were seen just once. Together, the top ten hold roughly 0.08% of the sample. The sample was CD4+ T cells from PBMCs. All receptors derive from a human donor with Susac syndrome.

This clonotype has just a few counts. The chain carries TRBV5-4 and TRBJ2-7, with unresolved D. The V gene's germline CDR1 is SGHNT and CDR2 YYREEE (reference sequence). Trimming removed 0 bases from V and 6 bases from J, with 10 bases in between. The CDR3 length is 13 residues. The CDR3 loop is CASSLDQAIEQYF. DNA of the CDR3: TGTGCCAGCAGCTTGGACCAGGCGATCGAGCAGTACTTC. Complete variable domain (other parts from reference TRBV5-4 and TRBJ2-7): ETGVTQSPTHLIKTRGQQVTLRCSSQSGHNTVSWYQQALGQGPQFIFQYYREEENGRGNFPPRFSGLQFPNYSSELNVNALELDDSALYLCASSLDQAIEQYFGPGTRLTVT.

The V gene is TRBV3-1, the J gene TRBJ1-2; maybe TRBD1 (5 bases). The CDR3 extends over 12 amino acids. Germline CDR1 LGHDT, CDR2 YNNKEL (reference sequence). Trimming left V 3 bases short and J 7 bases short, with 9 bases between. The CDR3 DNA sequence: TGTGCCAGCAGCCATCGCAGGGCTGGCTACACCTTC. It encodes CASSHRRAGYTF.

CDR3 sequence: CAISWTGPEGQPQHF. DNA for the CDR3: TGTGCCATCAGCTGGACAGGCCCAGAAGGTCAGCCCCAGCATTTT. This rearrangement joins TRBV10-3 to TRBJ1-5; 7 nucleotides match TRBD1. CDR1 is ENHRY, CDR2 SYGVKD, per germline. The CDR3 consists of 15 residues. V was clipped by 6 bases and J by 6 bases; unmatched bases: 11.

The chain uses TRBV9 and TRBJ2-5; D may be TRBD2 (6 bases). Germline V lookup: CDR1 SGDLS, CDR2 YYNGEE. V was trimmed by 0 bases and J by 4 bases, leaving 7 bases between them. This CDR3 is 13 amino acids long. In DNA form, the CDR3 reads TGTGCCAGCAGCGTAGCGGGGGTAGAGACCCAGTACTTC. It codes for CASSVAGVETQYF.

For the CDR3, the DNA is TGTGCCAGCCGACGGATCACAGATACGCAGTATTTT. Residues: CASRRITDTQYF. The rearrangement links TRBV7-2 to TRBJ2-3, with no clear D. The length of the CDR3 is 12 residues. V lost 8 bases and J lost 2, with 8 bases in between. CDR1 is SGHTA, CDR2 FQGNSA, per germline.

The CDR3 reads CASSPPRRGRGTEAFF. The CDR3 DNA is TGTGCCAGCAGCCCCCCTCGCAGGGGGCGAGGAACTGAAGCTTTCTTT. V usage is TRBV13 and J usage is TRBJ1-1; 8 nucleotides match TRBD1. The CDR3 sequence is 16 residues long. From germline, CDR1 is PRHDT and CDR2 FYEKMQ (reference sequence). V shed 5 bases and J 5 bases; nucleotides not matched to a gene: 13.

The J gene is TRBJ2-7, the V gene TRBV5-1, with D maybe TRBD2 (5 bases). This CDR3 is built from 14 residues. Per germline, CDR1 SGHRS and CDR2 YFSETQ. Trimming pared 2 bases from V and 0 bases from J, leaving 9 bases between. The CDR3, as DNA: TGCGCCAGCAGCTTACGCGGGTTCTCCTACGAGCAGTACTTC. Its protein is CASSLRGFSYEQYF.

The chain recombines TRBV20-1 with TRBJ2-7; a possible D gene is TRBD2 (6 bases). CDR1 and CDR2 (germline): DFQATT, SNEGSKA (reference sequence). The CDR3 covers 12 residues. As DNA, the CDR3 is TGCAGCACCGGGACTCCAATCTACGAGCAGTACTTC. Encoded protein: CSTGTPIYEQYF.

This chain uses TRBV6-4 with TRBJ2-3; D gene ambiguous. Germline V lookup: CDR1 MRHNA, CDR2 SNTAGT. Deletions cut 8 bases from V and 0 bases from J, with 9 bases between. The CDR3 contains 13 residues. The DNA of the CDR3 is TGTGCCAGCGGATCTTCTAGCACAGATACGCAGTATTTT. Translated: CASGSSSTDTQYF.

V is TRBV7-9 and J is TRBJ2-6; D call uncertain. CDR3 length: 18 amino acids. V lost 5 bases to trimming and J lost 0 bases, with 17 bases between them. Per the germline V gene, CDR1 is SEHNR and CDR2 is FQNEAQ (reference sequence). For the CDR3, the DNA is TGTGCCAGCAGCGCAGGCCGACAAGTGGTCTCTGGGGCCAACGTCCTGACTTTC. It encodes CASSAGRQVVSGANVLTF.

This clonotype was picked up one time. The gene calls are TRBV29-1 and TRBJ2-7; tentative D call: TRBD2 (6 bases). The V and J ends lost 6 bases and 0 bases respectively, with 12 bases between them. The germline gives CDR1 SQVTM, CDR2 ANQGSEA. This CDR3 spans 13 amino acids. CDR3 in amino acids: CSVKSGYSYEQYF. In DNA, the CDR3 is TGCAGCGTGAAAAGCGGGTACTCCTACGAGCAGTACTTC.

The chain links TRBV6-2 or TRBV6-3 to TRBJ1-1, with D hard to call. The CDR3 is 8 amino acids. Deletions cut 8 bases from V and 10 bases from J, with 5 bases between. Germline CDR1 reads MNHEY; CDR2 reads SVGEGT. CDR3 coding DNA: TGTGCCAGCTCGGCAGCTTTCTTT. Protein product: CASSAAFF.

The rearrangement joins TRBV19 to TRBJ1-1; no clear D. Per the germline V gene, CDR1 is LNHDA and CDR2 is SQIVND (reference sequence). Trimming stripped 5 bases from V and 0 bases from J, with 10 bases between. The CDR3 has 14 residues. The CDR3 DNA sequence: TGTGCCAGTAGTCTCAGCTACATGAACACTGAAGCTTTCTTT. Translation gives CASSLSYMNTEAFF.

The chain recombines TRBV7-9 with TRBJ1-1, with 9 positions matching TRBD1. The CDR3 contains 13 residues. Germline CDR1 and CDR2: SEHNR and FQNEAQ (reference sequence). The ends lost 6 bases at V and 8 bases at J; junction bases unmatched: 7. The CDR3 coding sequence is TGTGCCAGCAGTCTGGGACAGGGAGAAGAAGCTTTCTTT. Amino acids: CASSLGQGEEAFF.

The V call is TRBV12-3 or TRBV12-4, the J call TRBJ1-2; TRBD1 aligns across 8 bases. The CDR3 sequence is 15 residues long. V lost 4 bases and J lost 2; bases outside the gene matches: 6. CDR3 nucleotides: TGTGCCAGCAGTTACCCACAGGGGGGAAACTATGGCTACACCTTC. Its protein is CASSYPQGGNYGYTF.

The chain is built from TRBV6-6 and TRBJ1-5, with D uncertain. V was shortened by 2 bases and J by 6 bases, with 14 bases between the two germline ends. This CDR3 has 15 amino acids. Germline V CDR1 and CDR2: MNHNY, SVGAGI (reference sequence). CDR3 bases: TGTGCCAGCAGTTACGACGAGAATTTGGGTCAGCCCCAGCATTTT. Its translation is CASSYDENLGQPQHF.

This chain connects TRBV5-1 to TRBJ1-2; D gene ambiguous. The germline V gene has CDR1 SGHRS and CDR2 YFSETQ. Trimming left V 6 bases short and J 6 bases short, with 18 bases between. The CDR3 contains 14 residues. The CDR3 bases are TGCGCCAGCAAATTGGAGCCGACCAGCGATGGCTACACCTTC. It translates to CASKLEPTSDGYTF. The full variable domain, with the rest looked up from reference TRBV5-1 and TRBJ1-2, is KAGVTQTPRYLIKTRGQQVTLSCSPISGHRSVSWYQQTPGQGLQFLFEYFSETQRNKGNFPGRFSGRQFSNSRSEMNVSTLELGDSALYLCASKLEPTSDGYTFGSGTRLTVV.

The chain uses TRBV24-1 and TRBJ2-2; 15 bases align to TRBD2. J was trimmed by 5 bases and V by 4 bases; bases with no gene match: 7. Germline CDR1 and CDR2: KGHDR and SFDVKD. This CDR3 comprises 18 residues. CDR3 DNA sequence: TGTGCCACCAGTGACCCGGGACTAGCGGGAGGTGTAACCGGGGAGCTGTTTTTT. This gives the protein CATSDPGLAGGVTGELFF.

DNA of the CDR3: TGTGCCACCAGTGAAGGGGATCAGCCCCAGCATTTT. Translating it yields CATSEGDQPQHF. The chain uses TRBV24-1 and TRBJ1-5, with D perhaps matching TRBD1 (5 bases). Trimming took 4 bases from V and 5 from J, leaving 5 bases between them. Germline V gene lookup returns CDR1 KGHDR and CDR2 SFDVKD. The CDR3 extends over 12 amino acids.

The CDR3 sequence is CASGAPGGYEQYF. The CDR3 DNA reads TGTGCCAGCGGGGCCCCAGGGGGCTACGAGCAGTACTTC. The rearrangement joins TRBV28 to TRBJ2-7; 7 bases align to TRBD1. The ends lost 8 bases at V and 3 bases at J; junction bases unmatched: 7. The germline CDR1 and CDR2 sequences are MDHEN and SYDVKM. The CDR3 loop spans 13 amino acids.

The rearrangement joins TRBV12-3 or TRBV12-4 to TRBJ1-1; D remains ambiguous. This CDR3 region has 13 residues. V lost 3 bases, J lost 1 base, and 6 bases lay in between. CDR3 bases: TGTGCCAGCAGTTTTATAGGGAACACTGAAGCTTTCTTT. Translating gives CASSFIGNTEAFF.

The chain uses TRBV29-1 and TRBJ1-2, with D uncertain. Looked up from germline, CDR1 is SQVTM and CDR2 is ANQGSEA. The CDR3 runs to 14 residues. The V and J ends lost 4 bases and 7 bases respectively, with 19 bases between them. The CDR3 DNA reads as TGCAGCGTTGTGGCCGGATCGGGATATGGTGGCTACACCTTC. This sequence encodes CSVVAGSGYGGYTF.

The J gene is TRBJ2-1, the V gene TRBV9; 11 nucleotides agree with TRBD2. V lost 4 bases and J lost 10; bases outside the gene matches: 1. From germline, CDR1 is SGDLS and CDR2 YYNGEE. This CDR3 is built from 12 residues. This CDR3 is CASSRTSGEQFF. The CDR3 DNA reads TGTGCCAGCAGCAGGACTAGCGGGGAGCAGTTCTTC.

The DNA of the CDR3 is TGTGCCAGCAGCCGTAGCGGGGGCTACGAGCAGTACTTC. Translation gives CASSRSGGYEQYF. The chain joins TRBV3-1 to TRBJ2-7, with 9 bases aligning to TRBD2. Germline lookup yields CDR1 LGHDT and CDR2 YNNKEL (reference sequence). The CDR3 extends over 13 amino acids. V shed 4 bases and J 3 bases; nucleotides not matched to a gene: 1.

This chain links TRBV12-3 or TRBV12-4 with TRBJ2-5; 8 bases line up with TRBD1. V shed 2 bases and J 5 bases; nucleotides not matched to a gene: 4. The CDR3 is 14 amino acids. This chain's CDR3 is CASSLQGAWETQYF. For the CDR3, the DNA is TGTGCCAGCAGTTTACAGGGGGCTTGGGAGACCCAGTACTTC.

The J gene is TRBJ2-7, the V gene TRBV9; 7 bases match TRBD1. The CDR3 totals 12 residues. Germline V CDR1 and CDR2: SGDLS, YYNGEE. The V and J ends lost 7 bases and 6 bases, in that order; junction bases with no gene match: 7. CDR3 sequence: CASGLAGGEQYF. In nucleotides, the CDR3 is TGTGCCAGCGGGTTAGCAGGGGGCGAGCAGTACTTC.

The chain employs TRBV12-3 or TRBV12-4 and TRBJ2-4; 11 bases agree with TRBD1. V dropped 6 bases and J dropped 6; count of bases not matched to a gene: 7. CDR3 size: 15 residues. The DNA for the CDR3 is TGTGCCAGCAGCGCGGGCGGGACAGGGGGAAACATTCAGTACTTC. Its translation is CASSAGGTGGNIQYF.